This TCR beta chain appears in the sequencing data of a study of blood T cell repertoires in COVID-19. The table came from immunoSEQ multiplex PCR; TCRdb's copy has only in-frame clones and leaves some out. The sample shows some 100,000 clones, about 86% of them seen only once. Germline CDR1 is MNHEY and CDR2 is SMNVEV (reference sequence). With 5 bases clipped from V and 0 bases from J, the junction kept 3 bases outside the gene matches. The CDR3 contains 15 residues. Grouping used clinical history reported by participants in a survey and questionnaire. The clonotype originates from a woman between 50 and 59 years old who had recovered from COVID-19. The sequenced sample consisted of PBMCs or T cells enriched from blood (not recorded which). The V call is TRBV27, the J call TRBJ2-1; 8 positions match TRBD1. The CDR3 bases are TGTGCCAGCAGTCTGGGACAGGTCTCCTACAATGAGCAGTTCTTC. Residues: CASSLGQVSYNEQFF.